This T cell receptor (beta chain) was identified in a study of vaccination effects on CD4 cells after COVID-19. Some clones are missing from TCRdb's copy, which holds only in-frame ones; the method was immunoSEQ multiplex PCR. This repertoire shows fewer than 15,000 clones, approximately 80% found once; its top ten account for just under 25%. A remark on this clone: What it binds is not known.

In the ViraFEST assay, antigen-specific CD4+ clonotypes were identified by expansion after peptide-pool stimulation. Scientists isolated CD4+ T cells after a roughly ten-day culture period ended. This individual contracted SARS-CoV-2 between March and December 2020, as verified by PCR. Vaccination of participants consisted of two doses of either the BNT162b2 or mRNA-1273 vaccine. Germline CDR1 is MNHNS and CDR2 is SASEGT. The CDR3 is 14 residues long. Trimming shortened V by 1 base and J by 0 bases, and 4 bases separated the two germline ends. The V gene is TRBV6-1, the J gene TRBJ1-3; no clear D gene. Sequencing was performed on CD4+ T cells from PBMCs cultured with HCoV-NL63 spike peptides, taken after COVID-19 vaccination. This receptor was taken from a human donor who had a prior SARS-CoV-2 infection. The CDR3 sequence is CASSEVFSGNTIYF. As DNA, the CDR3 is TGTGCCAGCAGTGAAGTCTTCTCTGGAAACACCATATATTTT.